This T cell receptor (beta chain) was obtained from a study of shared clonotypes between healthy human individuals. Method: immunoSEQ multiplex PCR; TCRdb's copy keeps in-frame clones and lacks some. The sample lists 2 million to 3 million clones, more than 85% occurring once. This CDR3 is 14 amino acids long. With 2 bases removed from V and 2 bases from J, the gap between germline ends came to 10 bases. CDR1 is KGHSH and CDR2 is LQKENI in the germline V gene. Material for sequencing was naive CD4+ T cells from PBMCs. Regarding subset: CD45RA+ positively selected. The source of this sequence is a man between 18 and 29 years old in good health. Some clones in this sample may be carry-over from other donors' samples. This rearrangement joins TRBV18 to TRBJ2-7; no clear D. The CDR3 sequence: CASSPVRETYEQYF. The CDR3 region has the DNA TGTGCCAGCTCACCAGTTCGAGAGACCTACGAGCAGTACTTC.